Listed below are T cell receptor beta chains from one sample, sequenced in a study of blood T cell repertoires in COVID-19. Repertoires were generated with immunoSEQ multiplex PCR, while TCRdb's copy carries only in-frame clones and drops some. The data contain around 160,000 clones, 80% of them seen just once; the ten biggest clones take up approximately 13%. The sequencing sample was made of peripheral blood. All receptors come from a man in his 60s with active or convalescent COVID-19. Both conserved end residues are part of each CDR3. A D gene is named only where the DNA matches it firmly. Size is stated for part of the rows, as once, few or many counts, or as a class when the clone is expanded.

v_call	j_call	d_call	cdr3_length	clone_size	cdr3_aa
TRBV9	TRBJ2-1	.	14	once	CASSVGGAYNEQFF
TRBV11-1	TRBJ2-5	.	16	.	CASSLIGQGGQETQYF
TRBV29-1	TRBJ2-3	.	14	few	CSVEWAASTDTQYF
TRBV24-1	TRBJ2-3	TRBD2	16	.	CATSDPTSGRPDTQYF
TRBV3-1/TRBV3-2	TRBJ1-3	TRBD1	16	.	CASSLATGALGNTIYF
TRBV4-1	TRBJ2-5	TRBD1	19	.	CASSQRLRTGDAKGETQYF
TRBV7-9	TRBJ1-5	.	11	.	CASALEGPQHF
TRBV10-3	TRBJ2-7	TRBD1	14	.	CAIYDRGISYEQYF
TRBV28	TRBJ1-5	.	15	few	CASSPSGTHDQPQHF
TRBV19	TRBJ2-7	.	13	.	CASSIGGFYEQYF
TRBV19	TRBJ2-1	.	13	.	CASRDSHYNEQFF
TRBV5-6	TRBJ2-1	.	12	.	CASSLESNEQFF
TRBV5-4	TRBJ2-2	.	16	.	CASSNDRMKNTGELFF
TRBV7-7	TRBJ2-7	.	13	few	CASSLKEGTEQYF
TRBV5-8	TRBJ2-2	.	15	.	CASSLGRVETGELFF
TRBV28	TRBJ1-2	.	16	few	CASSWGRGGWNYGYTF
TRBV2	TRBJ1-2	.	13	.	CAISPRGNYGYTF
TRBV7-9	TRBJ2-7	.	14	.	CASSLGAFLYEQYF
TRBV30	TRBJ2-3	.	11	.	CAWFKSDTQYF
TRBV6-1	TRBJ1-1	.	13	.	CASSERGWTEAFF
TRBV11-2	TRBJ2-7	.	14	many	CASSFGGPSYEQYF
TRBV19	TRBJ2-3	TRBD2	15	once	CATKLAGDRSYTQYF
TRBV4-3	TRBJ1-1	.	15	.	CASSQDKVPNTEAFF
TRBV12-3/TRBV12-4	TRBJ2-5	.	11	.	CASRYRETQYF
TRBV4-3	TRBJ2-2	TRBD1	16	.	CASSQGGTEGTGELFF
TRBV30	TRBJ2-3	TRBD1	12	.	CASSGGRDTQYF
TRBV6-5	TRBJ1-2	.	13	.	CASSYFGSHGYTF
TRBV5-6	TRBJ2-7	TRBD2	14	once	CASSLISGAYEQYF
TRBV28	TRBJ2-1	TRBD2	15	.	CASSFTGGSSNEQFF
TRBV11-2	TRBJ1-6	.	16	few	CASSRALGRENSPLHF
TRBV19	TRBJ1-5	TRBD1	13	.	CASKDRGNQPQHF
TRBV5-8	TRBJ2-7	TRBD2	15	.	CASSLRGEAYYEQYF
TRBV29-1	TRBJ2-5	.	12	.	CSGRGGRETQYF
TRBV4-2	TRBJ2-1	TRBD2	19	.	CASSRVAGTSGSSYNEQFF
TRBV5-4	TRBJ1-2	.	14	.	CASSLENRIYGYTF
TRBV7-2	TRBJ1-1	.	15	.	CASSLLGGPNTEAFF
TRBV14	TRBJ1-2	.	13	.	CASSPTVNYGYTF
TRBV4-1	TRBJ2-1	TRBD1	18	few	CASSQLVPQGVYYNEQFF
TRBV28	TRBJ1-5	TRBD1	12	.	CASRTGSQTQHF
TRBV27	TRBJ2-3	.	14	.	CASSLGLGGDTQYF
TRBV7-2	TRBJ2-7	TRBD2	15	few	CASSSAGEYSYEQYF
TRBV5-1	TRBJ2-3	.	16	.	CASSLVVVANEDTQYF
TRBV10-3	TRBJ2-3	TRBD2	15	.	CAISSRTSGTDTQYF
TRBV6-2/TRBV6-3	TRBJ1-2	.	15	few	CASSYQRAYPYGYTF
TRBV14	TRBJ2-5	.	15	.	CASSQVSTGQETQYF